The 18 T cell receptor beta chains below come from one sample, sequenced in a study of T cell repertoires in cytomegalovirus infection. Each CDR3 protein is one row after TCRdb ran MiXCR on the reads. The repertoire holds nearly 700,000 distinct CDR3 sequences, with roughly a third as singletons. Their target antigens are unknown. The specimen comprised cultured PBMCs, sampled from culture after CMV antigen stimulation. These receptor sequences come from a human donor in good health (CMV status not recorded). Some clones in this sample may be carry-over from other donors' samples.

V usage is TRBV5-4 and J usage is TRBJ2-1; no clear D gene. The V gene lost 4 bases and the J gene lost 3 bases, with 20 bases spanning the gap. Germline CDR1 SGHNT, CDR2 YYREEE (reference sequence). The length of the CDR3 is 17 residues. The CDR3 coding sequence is TGTGCCAGCAGCCTGTCTCGTGGCGCGATTGGCTACAATGAGCAGTTCTTC. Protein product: CASSLSRGAIGYNEQFF.

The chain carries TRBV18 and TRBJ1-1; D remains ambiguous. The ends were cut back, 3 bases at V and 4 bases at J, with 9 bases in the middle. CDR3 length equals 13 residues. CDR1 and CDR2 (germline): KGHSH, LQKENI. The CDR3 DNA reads TGTGCCAGCTCACCTGTTGGAGGCACTGAAGCTTTCTTT. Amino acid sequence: CASSPVGGTEAFF.

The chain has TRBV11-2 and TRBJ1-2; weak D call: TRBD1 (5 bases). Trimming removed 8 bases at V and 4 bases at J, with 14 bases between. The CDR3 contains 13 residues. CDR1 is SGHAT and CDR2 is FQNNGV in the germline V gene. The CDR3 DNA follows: TGTGCCAGCCGAGACAGCCGAATCTATGGCTACACCTTC. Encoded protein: CASRDSRIYGYTF.

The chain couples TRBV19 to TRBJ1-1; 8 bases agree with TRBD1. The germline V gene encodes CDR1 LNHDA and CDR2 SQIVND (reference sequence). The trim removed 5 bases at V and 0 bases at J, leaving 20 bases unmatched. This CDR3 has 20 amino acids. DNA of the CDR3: TGTGCCAGTAGTTCGCTCCCGATGGTCGGGGACAGGCGAATGAACACTGAAGCTTTCTTT. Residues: CASSSLPMVGDRRMNTEAFF.

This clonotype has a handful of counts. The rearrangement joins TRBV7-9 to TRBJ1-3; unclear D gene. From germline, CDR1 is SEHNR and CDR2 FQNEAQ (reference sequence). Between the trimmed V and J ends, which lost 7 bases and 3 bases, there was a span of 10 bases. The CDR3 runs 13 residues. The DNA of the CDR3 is TGTGCCAGCACCAGACCTGATGGAAACACCATATATTTT. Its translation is CASTRPDGNTIYF.

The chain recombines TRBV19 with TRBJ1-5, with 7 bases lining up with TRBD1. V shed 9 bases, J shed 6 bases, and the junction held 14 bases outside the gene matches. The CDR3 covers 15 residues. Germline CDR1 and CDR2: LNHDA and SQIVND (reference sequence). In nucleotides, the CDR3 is TGTGCCAGCTGCGGGACAGTGGGTTCTTTTCAGCCCCAGCATTTT. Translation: CASCGTVGSFQPQHF.

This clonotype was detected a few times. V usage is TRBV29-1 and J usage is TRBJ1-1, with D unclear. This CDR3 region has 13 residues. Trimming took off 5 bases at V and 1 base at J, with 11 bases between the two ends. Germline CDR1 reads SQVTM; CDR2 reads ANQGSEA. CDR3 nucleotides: TGCAGCGTTTTCACAAGACCGAACACTGAAGCTTTCTTT. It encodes CSVFTRPNTEAFF.

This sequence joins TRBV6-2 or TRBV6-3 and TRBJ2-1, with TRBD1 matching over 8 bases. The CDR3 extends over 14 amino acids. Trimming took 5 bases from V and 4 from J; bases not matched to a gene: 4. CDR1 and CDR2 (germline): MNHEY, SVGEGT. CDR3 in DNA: TGTGCCAGCAGTGGGGGGACAGGATACAATGAGCAGTTCTTC. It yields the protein CASSGGTGYNEQFF.

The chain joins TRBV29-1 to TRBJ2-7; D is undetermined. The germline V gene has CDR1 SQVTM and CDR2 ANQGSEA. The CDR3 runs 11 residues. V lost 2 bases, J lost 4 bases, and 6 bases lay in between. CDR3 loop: CSVELGYEQYF. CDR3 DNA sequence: TGCAGCGTTGAATTGGGATACGAGCAGTACTTC.

The CDR3 protein is CASSQVFAWGQPQHF. The CDR3 DNA follows: TGCGCCAGCAGCCAAGTTTTCGCTTGGGGCCAGCCCCAGCATTTT. V is TRBV4-1 and J is TRBJ1-5; D perhaps matches TRBD1 (5 bases). This CDR3 comprises 15 residues. V shed 1 base and J shed 7 bases, with 14 bases lying between them. Looked up from germline, CDR1 is MGHRA and CDR2 is YSYEKL.

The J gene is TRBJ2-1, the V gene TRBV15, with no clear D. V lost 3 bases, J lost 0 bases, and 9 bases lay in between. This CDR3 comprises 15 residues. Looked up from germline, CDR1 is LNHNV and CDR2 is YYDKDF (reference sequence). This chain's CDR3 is CATSRERFSYNEQFF. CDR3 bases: TGTGCCACCAGCAGGGAGAGATTCTCCTACAATGAGCAGTTCTTC.

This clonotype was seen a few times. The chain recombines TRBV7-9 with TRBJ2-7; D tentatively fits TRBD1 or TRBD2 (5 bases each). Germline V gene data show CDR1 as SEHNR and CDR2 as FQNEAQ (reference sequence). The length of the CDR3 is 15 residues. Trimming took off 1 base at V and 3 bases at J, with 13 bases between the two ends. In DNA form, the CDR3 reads TGTGCCAGCAGCTTAGGTCCCGGGGCACTCTACGAGCAGTACTTC. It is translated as CASSLGPGALYEQYF.

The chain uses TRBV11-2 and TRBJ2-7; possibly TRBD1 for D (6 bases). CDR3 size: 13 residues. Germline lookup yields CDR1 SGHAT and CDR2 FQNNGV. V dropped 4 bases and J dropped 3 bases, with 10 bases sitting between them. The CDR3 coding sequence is TGTGCCAGCAGCTGGGGACACCTCTACGAGCAGTACTTC. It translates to CASSWGHLYEQYF.

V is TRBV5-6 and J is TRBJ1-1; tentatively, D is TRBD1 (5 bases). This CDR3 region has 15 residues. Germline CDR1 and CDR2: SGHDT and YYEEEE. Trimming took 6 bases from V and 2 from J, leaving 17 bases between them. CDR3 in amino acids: CASTPSRGGNTEAFF. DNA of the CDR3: TGTGCCAGCACCCCCTCGAGGGGAGGAAACACTGAAGCTTTCTTT.

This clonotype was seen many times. The CDR3 region has the DNA TGTGCCAGCAGCTTACTGGGGGCCCACGAGCAGTACTTC. Its protein is CASSLLGAHEQYF. The chain employs TRBV7-2 and TRBJ2-7, with D possibly being TRBD1 (6 bases). The CDR3 runs 13 residues. Trimming pared 2 bases from V and 5 bases from J, leaving 10 bases between. Germline CDR1 SGHTA, CDR2 FQGNSA. Based on the CDR3 plus reference TRBV7-2 and TRBJ2-7, the full variable domain is GAGVSQSPSNKVTEKGKDVELRCDPISGHTALYWYRQSLGQGLEFLIYFQGNSAPDKSGLPSDRFSAERTGGSVSTLTIQRTQQEDSAVYLCASSLLGAHEQYFGPGTRLTVT.

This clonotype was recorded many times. This CDR3 is CASNLIRSGNEQFF. CDR3 nucleotide sequence: TGTGCCAGCAACCTGATCAGGAGCGGCAATGAGCAGTTCTTC. The chain has TRBV7-2 and TRBJ2-1; D might be TRBD2 (5 bases). The V end was cut by 7 bases, the J end by 6 bases, with 16 bases between. The CDR3 runs 14 residues. CDR1 is SGHTA and CDR2 is FQGNSA in the germline V gene.

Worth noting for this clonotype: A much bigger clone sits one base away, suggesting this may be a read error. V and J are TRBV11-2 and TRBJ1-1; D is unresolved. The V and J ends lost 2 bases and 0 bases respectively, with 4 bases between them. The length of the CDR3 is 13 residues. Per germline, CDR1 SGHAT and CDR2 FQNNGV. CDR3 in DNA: TGTGCCAGCAGCTTATTTCTGAACACTGAAGCTTTCTTT. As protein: CASSLFLNTEAFF.

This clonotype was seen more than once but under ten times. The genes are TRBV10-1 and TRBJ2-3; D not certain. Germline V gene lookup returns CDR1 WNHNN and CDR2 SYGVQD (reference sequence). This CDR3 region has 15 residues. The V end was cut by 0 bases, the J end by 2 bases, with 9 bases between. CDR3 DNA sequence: TGCGCCAGCAGTGAGTCTTCTGTGGTCACAGATACGCAGTATTTT. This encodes CASSESSVVTDTQYF.